A single sample gave rise to the 3 T cell receptor beta chains below, sequenced in a study of blood T cells in healthy people across ages. Through a sample-barcoded 5' primer and a J-beta primer mix, a second PCR was run for roughly 6 to 11 cycles. Each CDR3 protein is one row after TCRdb ran MiXCR on the 5' RACE reads. There are fewer than 2,000,000 distinct CDR3 sequences in the sample; 39% occur only once, and 20% to 25% lies in the top ten. Sequencing was carried out using blood. The origin of the receptors is a human donor in good health.

V is TRBV15 and J is TRBJ2-5; D might be TRBD2 (5 bases). The germline V and J ends were trimmed by 0 bases and 5 bases, with 13 bases remaining between them. Germline V CDR1 and CDR2: LNHNV, YYDKDF (reference sequence). This CDR3 is 15 amino acids long. This chain's CDR3 is CATSRDRAGVETQYF. CDR3 in DNA: TGTGCCACCAGCAGAGATAGGGCCGGGGTGGAGACCCAGTACTTC.

The chain recombines TRBV6-2 or TRBV6-3 with TRBJ2-7; D is perhaps TRBD1 (5 bases). Deletions cut 0 bases from V and 4 bases from J, with 16 bases between. The CDR3 covers 16 residues. Per the germline V gene, CDR1 is MNHEY and CDR2 is SVGEGT. The chain's CDR3 is CASSYSPVLTAYEQYF. CDR3 DNA: TGTGCCAGCAGTTACTCCCCCGTCTTGACAGCTTACGAGCAGTACTTC.

This clonotype appeared a few times. The genes are TRBV20-1 and TRBJ2-3; D assignment may be TRBD1 or TRBD2 (5 bases each). CDR1 DFQATT and CDR2 SNEGSKA come from the germline V gene (reference sequence). The CDR3 runs to 14 residues. V dropped 4 bases and J dropped 0 bases, with 11 bases sitting between them. Written as DNA, the CDR3 is TGCAGTGCTACCTCGGGACCAAGCACAGATACGCAGTATTTT. Its translation is CSATSGPSTDTQYF.